This is a list of T cell receptor beta chains from one sample in a study of glioma-infiltrating T cells after dendritic cell vaccination. Sequenced by immunoSEQ multiplex PCR; TCRdb stores in-frame clones only, minus some. Among 75,000 to 100,000 clones, about four fifths were seen once, and the ten largest hold approximately 5.9%. Sample: blood, taken before dendritic cell vaccination. The receptor source for this set is a human donor with glioblastoma. CDR3s leave out the opening cysteine and the closing phenylalanine or tryptophan.

j_call v_call cdr3_aa
TRBJ2-6 TRBV2 ASSDGQGGSGANVLT
TRBJ2-1 TRBV2 ASSRAGGTYNEQF
TRBJ1-1 TRBV6-1 ASSVSQQSAF
TRBJ1-3 TRBV5-4 ASSLSPQGSRANTIY
TRBJ2-2 TRBV2 ASSVTSGGNTGELF
TRBJ2-5 TRBV7-9 ASSLGAGTSGGKIETQY
TRBJ2-7 TRBV7-3 ASSPTDRGEQY
TRBJ2-3 TRBV27 ASSPLGLQGWDTQY
TRBJ2-2 TRBV19 ASSLLNLDTGELF
TRBJ1-2 TRBV19 ASSSDSSGYT
TRBJ1-5 TRBV5-1 ASSLTGMDQPQH
TRBJ2-2 TRBV7-9 ASSLARTSGVTGELF
TRBJ2-6 TRBV27 ASSPIGGGRSGANVLT
TRBJ1-3 TRBV10-1 ASSAAGIDTIY
TRBJ1-4 TRBV7-8 ASSLGRQGPGEKLF
- TRBV19 ASTLKEGPNYEQY
TRBJ2-7 TRBV6-1 ASSDGNGGGQY
TRBJ2-2 TRBV6-1 ASNIHGTGELF
TRBJ1-2 TRBV5-1 ASSLQANYGYT
TRBJ1-5 TRBV15 ATSSGNQPQH
TRBJ2-7 TRBV18 ASSPPSAPYEQY
TRBJ2-7 TRBV27 ASSWGDRVYEQY
TRBJ1-1 TRBV2 ASMKWVGVGIEAF
TRBJ1-5 TRBV29-1 SVGSGGNQPQH
TRBJ2-7 TRBV19 ASSSRTGGSYEQY
TRBJ2-3 TRBV2 ASSAGLATDTQY
TRBJ2-7 TRBV6-5 ASSRLAGAAYEQY
TRBJ2-2 TRBV6-6 ASSLAGAPTGELF
TRBJ2-3 TRBV7-3 ASSLTSGLIDTQY
TRBJ2-2 TRBV10-3 AISDWTGGTGELF
TRBJ2-7 TRBV30 AWMLGGSYEQY
TRBJ1-6 TRBV6-1 ASSADDSAHSPLH
TRBJ1-3 TRBV5-1 ASSFEGSPAGNTIY
TRBJ2-2 TRBV6-1 ASSELRGALGGELF
TRBJ2-7 TRBV5-6 ASSLDTREY
TRBJ2-7 TRBV6-1 ASRSTSGRYEQY
TRBJ1-2 TRBV6-5 ASSYLRTGGLYGYT
TRBJ1-2 TRBV28 ASSNPGQGARDGYT
TRBJ2-2 TRBV7-8 ASSLRGNTGELF
TRBJ1-2 TRBV28 ASSSVNTADT
TRBJ2-4 TRBV15 ATSREASGGLNIQY
TRBJ2-1 TRBV27 ASSNVLKRDEQF
TRBJ1-2 TRBV6-4 ASARDTDSSGYT
TRBJ2-3 TRBV5-6 ASSRDFADTQY
TRBJ2-7 TRBV6-5 ASSYGGGGYEQY
TRBJ1-5 TRBV6-7 ASSYPRGQSGQPQH
TRBJ2-1 TRBV12-5 ASGLPSGGAGEQF
TRBJ2-1 TRBV10-3 AIRRPTDNEQF
TRBJ2-2 TRBV19 ASSIGRQPTGELF
TRBJ2-2 TRBV5-4 ASSPGTGGVTGELF